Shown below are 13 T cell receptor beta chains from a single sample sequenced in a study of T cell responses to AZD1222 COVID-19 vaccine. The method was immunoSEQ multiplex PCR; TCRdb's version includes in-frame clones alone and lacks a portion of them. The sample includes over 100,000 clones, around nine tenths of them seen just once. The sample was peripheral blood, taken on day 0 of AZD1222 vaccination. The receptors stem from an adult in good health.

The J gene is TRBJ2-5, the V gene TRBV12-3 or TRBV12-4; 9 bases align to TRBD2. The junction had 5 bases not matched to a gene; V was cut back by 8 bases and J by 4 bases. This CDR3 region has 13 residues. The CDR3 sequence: CASCSGSRETQYF. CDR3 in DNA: TGTGCCAGCTGTAGCGGGAGTAGAGAGACCCAGTACTTC.

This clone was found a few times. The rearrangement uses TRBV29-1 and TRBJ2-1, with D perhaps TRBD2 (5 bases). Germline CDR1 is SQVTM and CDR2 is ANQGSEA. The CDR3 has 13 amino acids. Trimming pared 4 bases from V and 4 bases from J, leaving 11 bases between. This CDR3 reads CSVGPGSYNEQFF. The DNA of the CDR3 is TGCAGCGTTGGGCCTGGGAGTTACAATGAGCAGTTCTTC.

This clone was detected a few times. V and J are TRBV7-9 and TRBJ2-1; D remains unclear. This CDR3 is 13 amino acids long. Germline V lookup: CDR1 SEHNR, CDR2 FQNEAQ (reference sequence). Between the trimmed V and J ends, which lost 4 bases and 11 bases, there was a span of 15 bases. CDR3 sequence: CASSSRPGLQQFF. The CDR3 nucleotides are TGTGCCAGCAGCTCACGGCCTGGGCTCCAGCAGTTCTTC.

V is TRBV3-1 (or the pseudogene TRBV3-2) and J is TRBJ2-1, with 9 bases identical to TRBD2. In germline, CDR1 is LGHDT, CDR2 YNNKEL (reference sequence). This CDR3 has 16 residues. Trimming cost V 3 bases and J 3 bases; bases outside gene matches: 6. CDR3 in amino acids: CASSQTRLADYNEQFF. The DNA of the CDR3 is TGTGCCAGCAGCCAGACTCGACTAGCGGACTACAATGAGCAGTTCTTC.

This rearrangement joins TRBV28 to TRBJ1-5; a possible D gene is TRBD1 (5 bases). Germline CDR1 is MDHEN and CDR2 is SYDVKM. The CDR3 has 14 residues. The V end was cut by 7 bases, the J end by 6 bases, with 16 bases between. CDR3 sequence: CASKGGTAGQPQHF. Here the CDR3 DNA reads TGTGCCAGCAAGGGCGGGACGGCGGGTCAGCCCCAGCATTTT.

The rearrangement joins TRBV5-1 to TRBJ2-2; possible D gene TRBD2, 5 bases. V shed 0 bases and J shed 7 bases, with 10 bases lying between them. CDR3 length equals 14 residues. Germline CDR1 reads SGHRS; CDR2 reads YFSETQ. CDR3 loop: CASSLDSGIGELFF. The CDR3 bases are TGCGCCAGCAGCTTGGATTCGGGGATCGGGGAGCTGTTTTTT. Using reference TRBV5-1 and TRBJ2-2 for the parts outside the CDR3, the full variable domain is KAGVTQTPRYLIKTRGQQVTLSCSPISGHRSVSWYQQTPGQGLQFLFEYFSETQRNKGNFPGRFSGRQFSNSRSEMNVSTLELGDSALYLCASSLDSGIGELFFGEGSRLTVL.

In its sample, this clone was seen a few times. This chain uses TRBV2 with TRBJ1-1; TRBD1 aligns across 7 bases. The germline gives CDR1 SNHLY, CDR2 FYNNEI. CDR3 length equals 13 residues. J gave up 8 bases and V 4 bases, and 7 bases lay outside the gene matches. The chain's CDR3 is CASSGGGAVEAFF. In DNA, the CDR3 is TGTGCCAGCAGTGGAGGGGGCGCGGTGGAAGCTTTCTTT.

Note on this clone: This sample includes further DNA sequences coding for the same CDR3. The CDR3 nucleotides are TGCGCCAGCAGCTTGGGGGCGGGAAACACTGAAGCTTTCTTT. As protein: CASSLGAGNTEAFF. V gene TRBV5-1 combines with J gene TRBJ1-1; D is unclear. V dropped 0 bases and J dropped 2 bases, with 8 bases sitting between them. Germline V gene sequence: CDR1 SGHRS, CDR2 YFSETQ. The CDR3 runs 14 residues.

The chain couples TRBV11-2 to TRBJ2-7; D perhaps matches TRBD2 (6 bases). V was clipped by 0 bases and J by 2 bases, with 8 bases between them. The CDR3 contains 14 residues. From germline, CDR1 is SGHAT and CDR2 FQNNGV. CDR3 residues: CASSLDPSAYEQYF. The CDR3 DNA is TGTGCCAGCAGCTTAGATCCTAGCGCCTACGAGCAGTACTTC.

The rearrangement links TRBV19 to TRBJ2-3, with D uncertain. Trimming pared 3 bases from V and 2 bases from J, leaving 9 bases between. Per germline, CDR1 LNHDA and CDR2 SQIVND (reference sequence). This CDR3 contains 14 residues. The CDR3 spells CASSIKGLTDTQYF. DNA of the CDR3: TGTGCCAGTAGTATTAAAGGGCTCACAGATACGCAGTATTTT.

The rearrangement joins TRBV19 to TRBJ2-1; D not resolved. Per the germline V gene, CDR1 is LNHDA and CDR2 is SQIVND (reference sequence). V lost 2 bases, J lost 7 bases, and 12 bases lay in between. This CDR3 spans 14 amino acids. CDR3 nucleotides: TGTGCCAGTAGTATAACAGAGACTCAAAATGAGCAGTTCTTC. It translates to CASSITETQNEQFF.

The DNA of the CDR3 is TGCGCCAGCAGCTTGGACGGGGCAGACAGGGAGCAGTTCTTC. Translating gives CASSLDGADREQFF. J is TRBJ2-1 and V is TRBV5-1; D is possibly TRBD1 (6 bases). V lost 0 bases and J lost 10, with 14 bases in between. The CDR3 consists of 14 residues. CDR1 is SGHRS, CDR2 YFSETQ, per germline.

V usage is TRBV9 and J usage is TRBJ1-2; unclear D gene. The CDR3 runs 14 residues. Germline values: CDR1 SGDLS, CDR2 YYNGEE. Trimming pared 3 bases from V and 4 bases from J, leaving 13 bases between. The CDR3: CASSGTGSSYGYTF. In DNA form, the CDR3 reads TGTGCCAGCAGCGGAACGGGCAGTTCCTATGGCTACACCTTC.